These 10 T cell receptor beta chains were sequenced from one sample in a study of T cells in Graves' hyperthyroidism and ophthalmopathy. TCR beta CDR3 regions were amplified from RNA. HTBI primers were used for first-round RT-PCR of the TCR CDR3. Each CDR3 protein is one row after TCRdb ran MiXCR on the multiplex PCR reads. The repertoire consists of roughly 500,000 distinct CDR3 sequences, with about 43% occurring once and the leading ten covering around 20%. The sequenced material came from peripheral blood or thyroid tissue (not recorded which). The receptors stem from an adult woman with Graves' disease, either hyperthyroidism or ophthalmopathy (not recorded which).

A remark on this clonotype: Likely a read error: the CDR3 ends without its conserved phenylalanine or tryptophan. It is unclear where the CDR3 begins or ends on the DNA, so no DNA is shown, and the CDR3 is as TCRdb lists it. V and J are TRBV6-6 and TRBJ2-7; the table's D call, TRBD2, has no DNA check behind it. Germline V lookup: CDR1 MNHNY, CDR2 SVGAGI (reference sequence). Both ends counted, the CDR3 spans 10 residues. The CDR3 loop is CASSYSGVDY.

V gene TRBV28 combines with J gene TRBJ2-5; 10 nucleotides match TRBD2. CDR1 MDHEN and CDR2 SYDVKM come from the germline V gene. Trimming cost V 7 bases and J 3 bases; bases outside gene matches: 2. The CDR3 spans 13 residues. In DNA, the CDR3 is TGTGCCAGCATTCTAGCGGGAGAAGAGACCCAGTACTTC. It yields the protein CASILAGEETQYF.

The chain carries TRBV29-1 and TRBJ2-5; D uncertain. The length of the CDR3 is 13 residues. In germline, CDR1 is SQVTM, CDR2 ANQGSEA. V was shortened by 3 bases and J by 9 bases, with 17 bases between the two germline ends. CDR3 coding DNA: TGCAGCGTTGACACCGGTTCCAATCAGCCCCAGTACTTC. Amino acids: CSVDTGSNQPQYF. Variable domain in full (rest from reference TRBV29-1 and TRBJ2-5): SAVISQKPSRDICQRGTSLTIQCQVDSQVTMMFWYRQQPGQSLTLIATANQGSEATYESGFVIDKFPISRPNLTFSTLTVSNMSPEDSSIYLCSVDTGSNQPQYFGPGTRLLVL.

The V and J genes are TRBV11-2 and TRBJ1-6, with D unresolved. The CDR3 sequence is 10 residues long. Germline V gene data show CDR1 as SGHAT and CDR2 as FQNNGV. Between the trimmed V and J ends, which lost 5 bases and 12 bases, there was a span of 5 bases. Here the CDR3 DNA reads TGTGCCAGCAGCCAAGGACCCCTCCACTTT. Its translation is CASSQGPLHF.

The CDR3 DNA reads TGCAGCATGCGACTAGCGGGAGCTCCCGGGGAGCTGTTTTTT. It encodes CSMRLAGAPGELFF. The chain is built from TRBV29-1 and TRBJ2-2, with 12 bases that match TRBD2. V dropped 8 bases and J dropped 6; count of bases not matched to a gene: 7. CDR3 length: 14 residues. Germline V gives CDR1 SQVTM, CDR2 ANQGSEA.

The chain carries TRBV5-1 and TRBJ1-1; D is ambiguous. V was pared by 5 bases and J by 8 bases, with 19 bases between. The CDR3 has 14 residues. Germline values: CDR1 SGHRS, CDR2 YFSETQ. The DNA for the CDR3 is TGCGCCAGCAGGAGGTCGCTCGGAGGATCCGAAGCTTTCTTT. It specifies CASRRSLGGSEAFF.

The chain has TRBV5-1 and TRBJ1-3; the D is unclear. V was clipped by 0 bases and J by 7 bases, with 8 bases between them. CDR1 is SGHRS, CDR2 YFSETQ, per germline. The CDR3 contains 13 residues. The CDR3 DNA reads as TGCGCCAGCAGCTTGGGCCATCGGAACACCATATATTTT. Translated: CASSLGHRNTIYF.

This clonotype was recorded many times. V usage is TRBV2 and J usage is TRBJ2-7; tentative D call: TRBD2 (6 bases). With 0 bases removed from V and 4 bases from J, the gap between germline ends came to 10 bases. In germline, CDR1 is SNHLY, CDR2 FYNNEI. The CDR3 has 14 amino acids. CDR3 nucleotides: TGTGCCAGCAGTGAAGCGCTTCGGGGGTACGAGCAGTACTTC. Amino acids: CASSEALRGYEQYF.

V gene TRBV15 combines with J gene TRBJ2-2, with 12 bases aligning to TRBD2. The germline V gene encodes CDR1 LNHNV and CDR2 YYDKDF (reference sequence). This CDR3 region has 17 residues. V was clipped by 1 base and J by 7 bases; unmatched bases: 7. In DNA, the CDR3 is TGTGCCACCAGCAGAGTGCCTAGCGGGAGGGCCGTCGGGGAGCTGTTTTTT. The encoded protein is CATSRVPSGRAVGELFF.

Details on this clonotype: A read error may be the cause here, since a much bigger clone is one base away. The V and J genes are TRBV4-1 and TRBJ1-5, with a weak D call TRBD1 (6 bases). This CDR3 has 14 amino acids. Germline V gene sequence: CDR1 MGHRA, CDR2 YSYEKL. The V and J ends lost 4 bases and 9 bases respectively, with 16 bases between them. Written as DNA, the CDR3 is TGCGCCAGCAGCCCCTACAGGGTAGATCGGCCCCAGCATTTT. Translation gives CASSPYRVDRPQHF.